This T cell receptor beta chain was found in a study of cytomegalovirus exposure and HLA in healthy donors. The CDR3 sequence is 11 residues long. Germline-derived CDR1 and CDR2 are SEHNR and FQNEAQ (reference sequence). On this clone: No antigen is known for it. The junction differs from germline at one of its ends, possibly a read error. In the same sample, other DNA sequences code for this CDR3.

Both 60 Vbeta primers and 13 Jbeta primers went into the PCR. Some clones are missing from TCRdb's copy, which holds only in-frame ones; the method was immunoSEQ multiplex PCR. The table records approximately 110,000 clones, 70% to 80% of them present only once. Study results and limitations: At a 0.05 false discovery rate, a later analysis found approximately 17,000 TCR beta sequences to be associated with HLA alleles. Researchers reportedly found TCR beta sequences accurately predicted most subjects' HLA-A and HLA-B alleles.

The sample was PBMCs. The chain carries TRBV7-9 and TRBJ2-7, with unresolved D. The receptor was isolated from a man between 35 and 55 years old in good health and CMV-seronegative. The CDR3 loop is CSSSLSYEQYF. CDR3 in DNA: TGTTCCAGCAGCCTCTCCTACGAGCAGTACTTC.